This T cell receptor (beta chain) was retrieved from a study of spatial heterogeneity in lung cancer (dated by TCRdb to between 2017 and 2020). Describing the broader study: More beta-chain than alpha-chain transcripts were consistently detected, likely reflecting higher beta-chain transcript abundance. In tumor regions, TCR transcript counts showed a strong correlation with a T cell transcriptional module score from matched bulk RNA-seq. In the raw uncorrected reads, each unique combination of TCR and UMI appeared more than ten times on average. In non-small cell lung cancer, the study made a quantitative comparison of TCR alpha and beta repertoires among multiple tumor regions, matched nontumor lung and blood. The study linked features of the TCR repertoire to counts of nonsynonymous mutations, which were determined by whole-exome sequencing of tumor tissue. At surgery, both alpha and beta chains were TCR-sequenced in about 200 tumor regions, fewer than 85 matched nontumor lung samples and a few dozen PBMC samples.

The method was 5' RACE. The instrument was a NextSeq 500. To allow correction of PCR and sequencing errors, the TCR library protocol tagged every TCR cDNA molecule with a unique molecular identifier. For the original study's pipeline: Decombinator tools were used for TCR identification, UMI-based error correction and CDR3 extraction. TCRs above a frequency of 2 per 1,000, corresponding to the top 1% of the tumor frequency distribution, were defined as expanded. Expanded tumor TCRs statistically deemed absent (corrected P<0.05) from at least one tumor region were classed as regional, and all other expanded tumor TCRs were classed as ubiquitous. Renyi diversity was computed with the R vegan package after each repertoire had been subsampled 100 times to 5,000 TCRs. CDR3 similarity networks were built from amino acid triplet string-kernel similarity, connecting CDR3s with pairwise similarity above 0.82. Starting from the raw public reads, TCRdb applied fastp trimming at Q25, assembled clones with MiXCR and retained in-frame beta chains. Records with the same CDR3 protein are collapsed into one entry carrying the most frequent genes and DNA. What appears here as the V and J calls and clone size reflects TCRdb's work, not the paper's. The sample table lists over 10,000 distinct CDR3 sequences, around 5.6% of them with a count of one. Approximately 12% of the sample is held by the ten biggest clonotypes.

V is reduced by 3 bases and J by 4 bases, leaving a spacing of 10 bases between them. Including the terminal cysteine and phenylalanine, the CDR3 comprises 14 residues. Only CDR3 DNA remains: 42 bases, in frame from the first base. For CDR1 and CDR2, the germline V gene lists SGHAT and FQNNGV. The full study reports these points: Confirming at a functional level the hypothesis that regional TCRs recognize regional mutations was considered to require additional single-cell paired TCR alpha and beta sequencing. The tumor nonsynonymous mutation count correlated with the number of expanded alpha and beta TCRs within the tumor. Counts of ubiquitous and regional expanded TCRs were found to correlate with counts of ubiquitous and regional nonsynonymous mutations, respectively. TCR-seq was estimated to cover only about 7.6% of tumor T cells for alpha chains and 12% to 15% for beta chains.

A word on this clonotype: Its antigen target is currently unknown. There are no base qualities to consult, and no much larger clone falls within one base.

What the time point label conveys for this sample: sample taken at primary tumor resection. The donors were some 72 patients from the lung TRACERx cohort who had early-stage, untreated non-small cell lung cancer. Whole RNA extracted from tumor and nontumor lung tissue, or from cryopreserved PBMC samples, was used for TCR sequencing without cell sorting. Only patients with enough RNA available from two or more tumor regions were chosen for TCR sequencing. Tumor and adjacent nontumor lung specimens were reviewed by a lung pathologist before selection. The sequence derives from a female donor with early-stage non-small cell lung cancer. The sample was lung tumor tissue, taken at surgery. The sequence links TRBV11-2 to TRBJ2-1, with no D gene named confidently. In nucleotides, the sequence is TGTGCCAGCAGCTTCCGACAAATATACAATGAGCAGTTCTTC. Its translation is CASSFRQIYNEQFF.